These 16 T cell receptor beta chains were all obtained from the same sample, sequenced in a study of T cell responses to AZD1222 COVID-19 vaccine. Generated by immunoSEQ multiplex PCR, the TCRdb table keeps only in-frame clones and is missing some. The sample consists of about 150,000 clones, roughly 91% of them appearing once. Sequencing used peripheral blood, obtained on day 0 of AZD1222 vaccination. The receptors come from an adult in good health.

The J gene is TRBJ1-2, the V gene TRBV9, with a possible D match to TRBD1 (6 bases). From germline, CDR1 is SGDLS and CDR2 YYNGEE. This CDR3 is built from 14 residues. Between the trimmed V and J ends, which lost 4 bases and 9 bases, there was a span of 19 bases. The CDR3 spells CASSIRTEPNCYTF. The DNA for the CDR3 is TGTGCCAGCAGCATCCGGACAGAGCCTAATTGCTACACCTTC.

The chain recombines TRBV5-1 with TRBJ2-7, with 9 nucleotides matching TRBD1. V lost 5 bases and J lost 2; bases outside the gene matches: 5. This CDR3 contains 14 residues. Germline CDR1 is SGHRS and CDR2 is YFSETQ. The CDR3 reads CASRSGTGPYEQYF. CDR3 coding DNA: TGCGCCAGCAGATCCGGGACAGGGCCCTACGAGCAGTACTTC.

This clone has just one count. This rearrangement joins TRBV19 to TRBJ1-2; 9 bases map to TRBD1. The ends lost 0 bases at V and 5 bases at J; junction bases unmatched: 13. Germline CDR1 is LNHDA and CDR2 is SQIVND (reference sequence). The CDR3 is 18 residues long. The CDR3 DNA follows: TGTGCCAGTAGTATAGATCTAATGACAGGGGGACGTATATATGGCTACACCTTC. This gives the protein CASSIDLMTGGRIYGYTF. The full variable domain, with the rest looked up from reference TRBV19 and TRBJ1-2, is DGGITQSPKYLFRKEGQNVTLSCEQNLNHDAMYWYRQDPGQGLRLIYYSQIVNDFQKGDIAEGYSVSREKKESFPLTVTSAQKNPTAFYLCASSIDLMTGGRIYGYTFGSGTRLTVV.

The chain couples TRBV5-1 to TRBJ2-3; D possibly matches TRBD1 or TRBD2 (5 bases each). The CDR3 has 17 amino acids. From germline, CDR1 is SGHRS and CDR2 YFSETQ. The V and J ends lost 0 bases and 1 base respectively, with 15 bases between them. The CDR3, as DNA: TGCGCCAGCAGCTTGGGGGGACGTACCAAAGGCACAGATACGCAGTATTTT. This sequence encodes CASSLGGRTKGTDTQYF.

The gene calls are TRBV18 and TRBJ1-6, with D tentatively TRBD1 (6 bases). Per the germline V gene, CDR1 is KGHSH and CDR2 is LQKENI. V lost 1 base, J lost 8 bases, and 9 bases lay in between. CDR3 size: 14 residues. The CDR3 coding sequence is TGTGCCAGCTCACCACGGGGGGCCGATTCACCCCTCCACTTT. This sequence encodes CASSPRGADSPLHF.

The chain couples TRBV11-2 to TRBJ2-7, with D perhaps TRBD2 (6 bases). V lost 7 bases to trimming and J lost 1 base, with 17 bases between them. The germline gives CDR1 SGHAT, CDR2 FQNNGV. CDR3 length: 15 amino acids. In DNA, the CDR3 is TGTGCCAGCATATATTCGGAGGGCGGATCCTACGAGCAGTACTTC. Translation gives CASIYSEGGSYEQYF.

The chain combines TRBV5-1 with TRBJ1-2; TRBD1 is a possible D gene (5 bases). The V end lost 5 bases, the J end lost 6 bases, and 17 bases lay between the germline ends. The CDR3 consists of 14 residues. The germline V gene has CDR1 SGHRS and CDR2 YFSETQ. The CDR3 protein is CASRRGRDFHGYTF. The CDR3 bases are TGCGCCAGCAGGCGGGGCCGGGATTTCCATGGCTACACCTTC.

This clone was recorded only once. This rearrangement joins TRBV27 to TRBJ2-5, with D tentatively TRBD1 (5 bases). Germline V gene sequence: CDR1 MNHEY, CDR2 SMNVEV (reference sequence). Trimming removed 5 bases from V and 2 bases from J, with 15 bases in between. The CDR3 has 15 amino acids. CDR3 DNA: TGTGCCAGCAGTATAAAGGACAACTCACAAGAGACCCAGTACTTC. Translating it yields CASSIKDNSQETQYF.

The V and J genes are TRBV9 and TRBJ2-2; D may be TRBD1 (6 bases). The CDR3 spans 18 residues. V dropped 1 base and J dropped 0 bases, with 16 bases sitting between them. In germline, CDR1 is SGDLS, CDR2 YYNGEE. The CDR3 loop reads CASSVMGLWTANTGELFF. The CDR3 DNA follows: TGTGCCAGCAGCGTAATGGGTTTATGGACAGCGAACACCGGGGAGCTGTTTTTT.

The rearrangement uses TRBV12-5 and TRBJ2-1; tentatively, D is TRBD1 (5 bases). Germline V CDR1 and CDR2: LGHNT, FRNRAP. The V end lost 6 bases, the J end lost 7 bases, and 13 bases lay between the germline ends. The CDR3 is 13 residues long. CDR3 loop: CASGTTGLNEQFF. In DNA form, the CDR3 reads TGTGCTAGTGGGACCACAGGTTTAAATGAGCAGTTCTTC.

CDR3 coding DNA: TGTGCCAGCAGCCAAGAAGGAGGGATGGAGAATGAGCAGTTCTTC. This encodes CASSQEGGMENEQFF. This chain links TRBV14 with TRBJ2-1; TRBD2 is a possible D gene (6 bases). Germline lookup yields CDR1 SGHDN and CDR2 FVKESK. Between the trimmed V and J ends, which lost 0 bases and 7 bases, there was a span of 13 bases. The CDR3 is 15 residues long.

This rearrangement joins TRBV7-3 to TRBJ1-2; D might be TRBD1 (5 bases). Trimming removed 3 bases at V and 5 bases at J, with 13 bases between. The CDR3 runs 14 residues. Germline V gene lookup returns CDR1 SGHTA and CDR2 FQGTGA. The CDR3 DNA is TGTGCCAGCAGCTTCGCAGGGAGGGTATATGGCTACACCTTC. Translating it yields CASSFAGRVYGYTF.

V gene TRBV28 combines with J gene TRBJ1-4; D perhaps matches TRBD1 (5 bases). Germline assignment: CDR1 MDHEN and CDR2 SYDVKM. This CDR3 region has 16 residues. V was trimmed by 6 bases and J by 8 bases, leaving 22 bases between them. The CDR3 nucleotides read TGTGCCAGCAGAATCATAAGTTCGGGGGTGCGGGAAAAACTGTTTTTT. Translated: CASRIISSGVREKLFF.

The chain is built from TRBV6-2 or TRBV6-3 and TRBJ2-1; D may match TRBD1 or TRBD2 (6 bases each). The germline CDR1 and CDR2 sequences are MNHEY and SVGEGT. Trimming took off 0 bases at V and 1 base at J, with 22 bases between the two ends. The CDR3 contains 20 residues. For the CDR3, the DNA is TGTGCCAGCAGTTACTCGGCCTTGGGGGGCGGCAGGGTATCCTACAATGAGCAGTTCTTC. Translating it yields CASSYSALGGGRVSYNEQFF.

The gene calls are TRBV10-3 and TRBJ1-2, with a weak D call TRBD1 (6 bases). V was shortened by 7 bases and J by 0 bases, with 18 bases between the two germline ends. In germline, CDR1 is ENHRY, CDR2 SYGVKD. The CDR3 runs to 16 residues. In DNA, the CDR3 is TGTGCCATCACCCCATGGGGGGGCGCATCTAACTATGGCTACACCTTC. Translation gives CAITPWGGASNYGYTF.

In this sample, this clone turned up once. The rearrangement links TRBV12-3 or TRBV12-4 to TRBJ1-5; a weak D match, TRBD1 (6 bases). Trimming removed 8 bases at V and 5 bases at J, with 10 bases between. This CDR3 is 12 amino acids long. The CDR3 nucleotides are TGTGCCAGCCGACCAGGGGATCAGCCCCAGCATTTT. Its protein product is CASRPGDQPQHF.